This T cell receptor (beta chain) was retrieved from a study of T cell responses to AZD1222 COVID-19 vaccine. As for the study in general: Second-dose timings of about 4 or about 12 weeks were pooled. Broader study findings: The study reported that nearly half of spike-specific TCRs target unmutated variant regions. In a largely white British group with more females than males, clonal diversity was possibly underestimated.

The repertoire was sequenced with immunoSEQ multiplex PCR; TCRdb's copy has only in-frame clones and lacks some. The sample includes 150,000 or so clones, less than 95% of them seen just once. V was clipped by 10 bases and J by 4 bases, with 32 bases between them. The CDR3 totals 19 residues. Germline CDR1 reads WNHNN; CDR2 reads SYGVQD (reference sequence). To note about this clone: Its antigen is currently unknown.

The material was peripheral blood, obtained on day 0 of AZD1222 vaccination. The chain combines TRBV10-1 with TRBJ2-1; a weak D match, TRBD2 (7 bases). This TCR was sampled from an adult in good health. The CDR3 region is CATSAGGRPFVREYNEQFF. CDR3 DNA sequence: TGCGCCACCTCAGCCGGGGGGCGTCCGTTTGTTAGGGAATACAATGAGCAGTTCTTC.